One T cell receptor beta chain is described in this entry. Its specificity is not known. These data are taken from a study of T cell responses to AZD1222 COVID-19 vaccine. Overall study results and limits: Researchers report vaccine-associated CD4 TCRs spanning spike, with dominance at 160-218 and 743-854.

Some clones are missing from TCRdb's copy, which holds only in-frame ones; the method was immunoSEQ multiplex PCR. The sample includes fewer than 150,000 clones, 70% to 90% seen only once; the top ten take about 7.8%. CDR1 and CDR2 from the germline V gene are MNHNS and SASEGT. CDR3 size: 13 residues. V lost 7 bases and J 1 base, leaving 10 bases between the germline ends. The chain recombines TRBV6-1 with TRBJ2-5, with no clear D. The source material was peripheral blood, sampled on day 0 of AZD1222 vaccination. The source of this sequence is an adult in good health. CDR3 bases: TGTGCCAGCATGCTAGGTCCCCAAGAGACCCAGTACTTC. It encodes CASMLGPQETQYF.